The clone carrying this TCR beta chain was recorded a few times. The antigen is not known. TCRdb re-analysed the RT-PCR reads in MiXCR, keeping a single row per CDR3 protein. This table holds 550,000 to 650,000 distinct CDR3 sequences, 10% to 15% found once. V was pared by 3 bases and J by 10 bases, with 11 bases of the junction left unmatched. The CDR3 length is 15 residues. Germline CDR1 MGHDK, CDR2 SYGVNS. This record comes from a study of response to subunit inactivated influenza vaccine. Study-wide results and limits: Researchers suggested that each seasonal influenza vaccination recruits few new T cells.

This specimen was PBMCs from blood, taken on the day of vaccination. The gene calls are TRBV25-1 and TRBJ2-2, with 7 bases fitting TRBD1. This sequence originates from a middle-aged man who received an inactivated influenza vaccine. The CDR3 here is CASSDQGTVNLELFF. For the CDR3, the DNA is TGTGCCAGCAGTGACCAAGGGACAGTCAATTTGGAGCTGTTTTTT.